These 12 T cell receptor beta chains share one sample of origin, sequenced in a study of blood T cell repertoires in COVID-19. Generated by immunoSEQ multiplex PCR, the TCRdb table keeps only in-frame clones and is missing some. The table records under 85,000 clones, over 75% of them present only once. Sequenced sample: peripheral blood. These receptors originate from a man at least 80 years old with acute or convalescent COVID-19.

The chain couples TRBV28 to TRBJ2-2; D not certain. CDR1 and CDR2 (germline): MDHEN, SYDVKM. Trimming took 6 bases from V and 0 from J, leaving 5 bases between them. The CDR3 sequence is 13 residues long. CDR3 loop: CASRGANTGELFF. The CDR3 coding sequence is TGTGCCAGCAGAGGAGCGAACACCGGGGAGCTGTTTTTT.

The chain joins TRBV5-1 to TRBJ1-1, with 9 positions matching TRBD1. J gave up 4 bases and V 3 bases, and 4 bases lay outside the gene matches. Germline V gene data show CDR1 as SGHRS and CDR2 as YFSETQ. This CDR3 contains 14 residues. CDR3 DNA sequence: TGCGCCAGCAGCTCAGGGACAGGGAGCACTGAAGCTTTCTTT. Encoded protein: CASSSGTGSTEAFF.

A word on this clone: One junction end does not reproduce the germline sequence, and a read error may be involved. This chain joins TRBV6-1 and TRBJ1-3; 10 bases fit TRBD1. Germline-derived CDR1 and CDR2 are MNHNS and SASEGT. CDR3 length equals 14 residues. The CDR3 region has the DNA TGTGCCAGCAGCGAAGGACAGGGGGATCGGGCCATATATTTT. Its translation is CASSEGQGDRAIYF.

The chain recombines TRBV4-2 with TRBJ2-1; 7 bases fit TRBD2. J lost 7 bases, V lost 0 bases, and 9 bases had no gene match. The CDR3 is made up of 16 amino acids. Germline loops: CDR1 LGHNA, CDR2 YNFKEQ. The CDR3 bases are TGTGCCAGCAGCCAAGATAATGCGGGAGCAAGAAATGAGCAGTTCTTC. Its protein product is CASSQDNAGARNEQFF.

The chain has TRBV2 and TRBJ1-5; D is perhaps TRBD1 (6 bases). The CDR3 is 14 residues long. Germline V lookup: CDR1 SNHLY, CDR2 FYNNEI. Trimming left V 6 bases short and J 2 bases short, with 11 bases between. The CDR3 reads CASRQGMGNQPQHF. The CDR3 bases are TGTGCCAGCAGACAGGGAATGGGCAATCAGCCCCAGCATTTT.

The CDR3 here is CASSLEGFMAFF. CDR3 in DNA: TGTGCCAGCAGCTTAGAGGGGTTTATGGCTTTCTTT. The rearrangement links TRBV7-9 to TRBJ1-1, with D maybe TRBD1 (5 bases). The V end lost 1 base, the J end lost 11 bases, and 11 bases lay between the germline ends. The CDR3 spans 12 residues. CDR1 and CDR2 from the germline V gene are SEHNR and FQNEAQ (reference sequence).

The V gene is TRBV5-1, the J gene TRBJ2-1, with 10 bases lining up with TRBD2. The junction had 4 bases not matched to a gene; V was cut back by 0 bases and J by 7 bases. CDR3 length equals 15 residues. Germline CDR1 is SGHRS and CDR2 is YFSETQ. The CDR3 protein is CASSLVAGGINEQFF. The CDR3 DNA reads TGCGCCAGCAGCTTGGTAGCGGGAGGAATTAATGAGCAGTTCTTC.

The rearrangement uses TRBV5-1 and TRBJ1-4; 11 nucleotides line up with TRBD1. Germline V lookup: CDR1 SGHRS, CDR2 YFSETQ. CDR3 length: 17 residues. V gave up 0 bases and J gave up 7 bases; unmatched junction bases: 8. CDR3 in amino acids: CASSLATPGTGGEKLFF. CDR3 sequence (DNA): TGCGCCAGCAGCTTGGCCACCCCCGGGACAGGGGGTGAAAAACTGTTTTTT. Full variable domain (rest looked up from reference TRBV5-1 and TRBJ1-4): KAGVTQTPRYLIKTRGQQVTLSCSPISGHRSVSWYQQTPGQGLQFLFEYFSETQRNKGNFPGRFSGRQFSNSRSEMNVSTLELGDSALYLCASSLATPGTGGEKLFFGSGTQLSVL.

This rearrangement joins TRBV6-5 to TRBJ2-1; D might be TRBD1 (5 bases). Between the trimmed V and J ends, which lost 5 bases and 0 bases, there was a span of 8 bases. The CDR3 is 14 amino acids. Germline V lookup: CDR1 MNHEY, CDR2 SVGAGI. DNA of the CDR3: TGTGCCAGCAGTCGCCAGGGCTCCTACAATGAGCAGTTCTTC. Protein sequence: CASSRQGSYNEQFF.

J is TRBJ1-1 and V is TRBV30; D unresolved. The germline CDR1 and CDR2 sequences are GTSNPN and SVGIG (reference sequence). The CDR3 contains 12 residues. The germline V and J ends were trimmed by 0 bases and 10 bases, with 12 bases remaining between them. The CDR3 spells CAWSVRVGVAFF. The CDR3 nucleotides read TGTGCCTGGAGTGTACGAGTTGGTGTAGCTTTCTTT. The whole variable domain, filled in from reference TRBV30 and TRBJ1-1, reads SQTIHQWPATLVQPVGSPLSLECTVEGTSNPNLYWYRQAAGRGLQLLFYSVGIGQISSEVPQNLSASRPQDRQFILSSKKLLLSDSGFYLCAWSVRVGVAFFGQGTRLTVV.

DNA of the CDR3: TGTGCCAGCAGCTTAGTTGGGGCAGGGTCTAATGAAAAACTGTTTTTT. It translates to CASSLVGAGSNEKLFF. The chain links TRBV11-2 to TRBJ1-4; a possible D gene is TRBD1 (5 bases). The CDR3 runs 16 residues. Germline values: CDR1 SGHAT, CDR2 FQNNGV. V lost 1 base and J 3 bases, leaving 12 bases between the germline ends.

The V and J genes are TRBV6-5 and TRBJ2-5; 9 nucleotides match TRBD1. The CDR3 sequence is 16 residues long. J lost 5 bases, V lost 0 bases, and 7 bases had no gene match. From germline, CDR1 is MNHEY and CDR2 SVGAGI. The CDR3 here is CASSYSGQGGAETQYF. CDR3 DNA sequence: TGTGCCAGCAGTTACTCGGGACAGGGTGGAGCCGAGACCCAGTACTTC.